The 13 T cell receptor beta chains below come from one sample, sequenced in a study of blood T cell repertoires in COVID-19. Assay used: immunoSEQ multiplex PCR; TCRdb lists only in-frame clones, some missing. The table has 110,000 or so clones, approximately 86% seen once. What was sequenced was peripheral blood. These receptors were collected from a human donor in a cohort sampled during active COVID-19.

The chain joins TRBV10-3 to TRBJ2-3; 7 bases match TRBD2. The CDR3 has 17 residues. J lost 1 base, V lost 3 bases, and 10 bases had no gene match. Germline loops: CDR1 ENHRY, CDR2 SYGVKD. CDR3 region: CAISDPLAAMGTDTQYF. DNA of the CDR3: TGTGCCATCAGTGATCCCCTAGCGGCCATGGGCACAGATACGCAGTATTTT.

This clone was seen a single time. Sequence at one end of the junction differs from germline and may be a read error. The CDR3 nucleotides read TGTGCCAGCAGCGCCGGGACAGCCCCCCTCGCGGTCTTT. Translated: CASSAGTAPLAVF. The genes are TRBV7-9 and TRBJ1-1; 7 bases agree with TRBD1. The CDR3 has 13 residues. Germline V gene lookup returns CDR1 SEHNR and CDR2 FQNEAQ (reference sequence).

This clone appeared a few times. The V call is TRBV11-2, the J call TRBJ2-4, with a possible D match to TRBD1 (6 bases). The V end was cut by 4 bases, the J end by 4 bases, with 8 bases between. CDR3 size: 13 residues. Per the germline V gene, CDR1 is SGHAT and CDR2 is FQNNGV. The CDR3 coding sequence is TGTGCCAGCAGCTCCGGGACAAAAAACATTCAGTACTTC. It is translated as CASSSGTKNIQYF.

The rearrangement uses TRBV6-5 and TRBJ1-6; maybe TRBD1 (6 bases). V lost 8 bases and J lost 10, with 12 bases in between. The CDR3 contains 12 residues. Germline V gene data show CDR1 as MNHEY and CDR2 as SVGAGI. CDR3 loop: CASGGGRSPLHF. The CDR3 DNA is TGTGCCAGCGGGGGGGGCCGGTCACCCCTCCACTTT.

The chain employs TRBV29-1 and TRBJ1-5, with D possibly TRBD1 on 6 matching bases. Trimming shortened V by 5 bases and J by 2 bases, and 10 bases separated the two germline ends. The CDR3 consists of 13 residues. Per the germline V gene, CDR1 is SQVTM and CDR2 is ANQGSEA. CDR3 protein: CSVKGVGNQPQHF. Written as DNA, the CDR3 is TGCAGCGTTAAGGGGGTGGGCAATCAGCCCCAGCATTTT.

This clone was seen a single time. The chain carries TRBV11-3 and TRBJ2-5, with D unclear. Germline V CDR1 and CDR2: SGHNT, YENEEA. Trimming stripped 3 bases from V and 3 bases from J, with 5 bases between. The CDR3 consists of 12 residues. The CDR3 reads CASSFGEETQYF. The CDR3 nucleotides are TGTGCCAGCAGCTTCGGTGAAGAGACCCAGTACTTC.

The rearrangement joins TRBV15 to TRBJ2-4; D is possibly TRBD1 (6 bases). Germline V gene data show CDR1 as LNHNV and CDR2 as YYDKDF (reference sequence). The CDR3 covers 16 residues. Trimming took 1 base from V and 0 from J, leaving 10 bases between them. CDR3 sequence reads: CATSRGDKIAKNIQYF. The CDR3 coding sequence is TGTGCCACCAGCAGAGGGGACAAGATAGCCAAAAACATTCAGTACTTC.

CDR3 DNA sequence: TGTGCCAGCAGCCCCCCGGGGACAGGGGGCTACGAGCAGTACTTC. Its translation is CASSPPGTGGYEQYF. The V call is TRBV9, the J call TRBJ2-7; TRBD1 aligns across 11 bases. Losses at the gene ends were 4 bases for V and 3 bases for J; bases not matched to a gene: 6. The germline gives CDR1 SGDLS, CDR2 YYNGEE. The CDR3 loop spans 15 amino acids.

This chain uses TRBV5-1 with TRBJ2-1; 8 positions agree with TRBD2. The length of the CDR3 is 15 residues. Per the germline V gene, CDR1 is SGHRS and CDR2 is YFSETQ. The trim removed 1 base at V and 8 bases at J, leaving 8 bases unmatched. CDR3: CASSLSGSGVDEQFF. The DNA for the CDR3 is TGCGCCAGCAGCTTGAGCGGGAGTGGGGTAGATGAGCAGTTCTTC. The variable domain in full, with the rest retrieved from reference TRBV5-1 and TRBJ2-1, is KAGVTQTPRYLIKTRGQQVTLSCSPISGHRSVSWYQQTPGQGLQFLFEYFSETQRNKGNFPGRFSGRQFSNSRSEMNVSTLELGDSALYLCASSLSGSGVDEQFFGPGTRLTVL.

The J gene is TRBJ2-7, the V gene TRBV28; the match to TRBD1 covers 8 bases. CDR3 length: 12 residues. With 7 bases clipped from V and 12 bases from J, the junction kept 11 bases outside the gene matches. Germline assignment: CDR1 MDHEN and CDR2 SYDVKM. The CDR3 here is CASTSTGTGRYF. The CDR3 DNA sequence: TGTGCCAGCACCTCAACCGGGACAGGACGGTACTTC.

The J gene is TRBJ2-3, the V gene TRBV6-5, with TRBD2 matching 9 bases. The junction had 8 bases not matched to a gene; V was cut back by 4 bases and J by 3 bases. The CDR3 contains 16 residues. Per germline, CDR1 MNHEY and CDR2 SVGAGI. The CDR3 region has the DNA TGTGCCAGCAGTTTTTTGCGGGGGGGAGGTACAGATACGCAGTATTTT. Its translation is CASSFLRGGGTDTQYF.

The genes are TRBV28 and TRBJ1-1; TRBD1 aligns across 7 bases. The CDR3 is made up of 15 amino acids. The germline CDR1 and CDR2 sequences are MDHEN and SYDVKM. J lost 1 base, V lost 5 bases, and 7 bases had no gene match. The chain's CDR3 is CASSPSAGGNTEAFF. The DNA for the CDR3 is TGTGCCAGCAGTCCGTCGGCAGGGGGGAACACTGAAGCTTTCTTT.

The chain recombines TRBV3-1 (or the pseudogene TRBV3-2) with TRBJ1-2; D is ambiguous. Germline assignment: CDR1 LGHDT and CDR2 YNNKEL (reference sequence). V dropped 0 bases and J dropped 4 bases, with 9 bases sitting between them. CDR3 size: 14 residues. CDR3 sequence reads: CASSQDVESYGYTF. CDR3 nucleotide sequence: TGTGCCAGCAGCCAAGACGTAGAATCCTATGGCTACACCTTC.